This entry features one T cell receptor beta chain sequence. The sample comes from a study of Ad26.COV2.S vaccination and SARS-CoV-2 variants. Sequencing was performed with immunoSEQ multiplex PCR; in TCRdb, only in-frame clones are kept and a portion is missing. The sample holds a few hundred thousand clones, 83% seen once. Indicated treatment: around 19 received Ad26.COV2.S at low or high dose, single or two shots; roughly 5 received placebo; per-sample allocation not given. The investigators took samples on day 63 after the first vaccine or placebo injection. From germline, CDR1 is MGHDK and CDR2 SYGVNS. With 1 base removed from V and 3 bases from J, the gap between germline ends came to 12 bases. The CDR3 has 15 amino acids.

The receptor's source is a person aged 18-65 years who received the Ad26.COV2.S COVID-19 vaccine or a placebo. The chain combines TRBV25-1 with TRBJ1-1; possible D gene TRBD1, 6 bases. The sequencing used peripheral blood, collected in a trial of Ad26.COV2.S vaccine versus placebo. CDR3 sequence: CASSEWRGDDTEAFF. Here the CDR3 DNA reads TGTGCCAGCAGTGAATGGAGGGGGGATGACACTGAAGCTTTCTTT.